This is a list of T cell receptor beta chains from one sample in a study of T cells after yellow fever vaccination. MiXCR, run by TCRdb on the 5' RACE reads, gives a single entry per CDR3 protein. Of 600,000 to 750,000 distinct CDR3 sequences listed, approximately 13% are singletons. Sequencing was performed on PBMCs, taken on the day of the yellow fever booster vaccination. The receptors shown here come from a man younger than 45 who received the YFV17D yellow fever vaccine. CDR3s include the opening cysteine and the closing phenylalanine or tryptophan. D genes are given only for firm matches. Size is stated for part of the rows, as once, few or many counts, or as a class when the clone is expanded.

v_gene	j_gene	d_gene	abundance	CDR3aa	CDR3nt
TRBV9	TRBJ2-5	NA	NA	CASSVVGRASGETQYF	TGTGCCAGCAGCGTAGTGGGAAGGGCGTCTGGAGAGACCCAGTACTTC
TRBV7-9	TRBJ2-1	TRBD1	NA	CASQDRATYNEQFF	TGTGCCAGCCAAGACAGGGCCACCTACAATGAGCAGTTCTTC
TRBV29-1	TRBJ1-1	NA	few	CSGAGARVVTEAFF	TGCAGCGGAGCAGGGGCGCGGGTAGTCACTGAAGCTTTCTTT
TRBV20-1	TRBJ2-2	NA	few	CSASWLNTGELFF	TGCAGTGCTAGCTGGCTGAACACCGGGGAGCTGTTTTTT
TRBV6-2/TRBV6-3	TRBJ2-5	NA	NA	CASSQGIQQETQYF	TGTGCCAGCAGTCAAGGGATACAACAAGAGACCCAGTACTTC
TRBV20-1	TRBJ2-5	TRBD2	many	CSARGPSGASGRSTQYF	TGCAGTGCTAGAGGGCCTAGCGGGGCCTCCGGGCGATCGACCCAGTACTTC
TRBV6-6	TRBJ2-2	NA	few	CATDRVAPGELFF	TGTGCCACCGATCGCGTAGCCCCCGGGGAGCTGTTTTTT
TRBV20-1	TRBJ2-3	NA	NA	CSARGLGFGTDTQYF	TGCAGTGCTAGGGGCTTGGGTTTTGGCACAGATACGCAGTATTTT
TRBV14	TRBJ2-3	NA	few	CASSQEFGRRITDTQYF	TGTGCCAGCAGCCAAGAATTCGGCAGGAGGATCACAGATACGCAGTATTTT
TRBV7-2	TRBJ2-7	TRBD2	NA	CASSRAGGPLYEQYF	TGTGCCAGCAGCAGGGCGGGAGGGCCGCTTTACGAGCAGTACTTC
TRBV29-1	TRBJ2-5	NA	few	CSVPNRVFRETQYF	TGCAGCGTACCCAACAGGGTTTTTAGAGAGACCCAGTACTTC
TRBV7-2	TRBJ2-5	NA	few	CASSLLLKRETQYF	TGTGCCAGCAGCTTACTGTTGAAGAGGGAGACCCAGTACTTC
TRBV6-1	TRBJ2-6	NA	NA	CASTPVGGGGANVLTF	TGTGCCAGCACCCCCGTGGGGGGTGGTGGGGCCAACGTCCTGACTTTC
TRBV4-3	TRBJ2-7	NA	NA	CASSQELRDEQYF	TGCGCCAGCAGCCAGGAACTACGGGACGAGCAGTACTTC
TRBV20-1	TRBJ2-3	TRBD2	many	CSARAPRGGVDTQYF	TGCAGTGCTAGGGCCCCGCGGGGGGGCGTTGATACGCAGTATTTT
TRBV15	TRBJ1-1	NA	many	CATSDFDNLNTEAFF	TGTGCCACCAGCGACTTTGACAATTTGAACACTGAAGCTTTCTTT
TRBV5-6	TRBJ2-3	TRBD2	many	CASSLVIAREAQAQYF	TGTGCCAGCAGCTTGGTGATAGCACGGGAGGCTCAAGCGCAGTATTTT